This T cell receptor (beta chain) was profiled in a study of T cell responses to AZD1222 COVID-19 vaccine. The study, taken as a whole, reports: Every sample of the repertoires postdated the peak T cell response. Spike-specific TCRs gained breadth and depth after people received two AZD1222 doses. Spike-spanning, vaccine-associated CD4 TCRs were dominant at 160-218 and 743-854. Per reports, nearly half of all spike-specific TCRs target regions that are unmutated in variants.

As regards this clone: Its antigen remains unidentified.

The CDR3 sequence is 15 residues long. Germline CDR1 and CDR2: MNHEY and SVGAGI. V lost 8 bases and J 3 bases, leaving 19 bases between the germline ends. Measured with immunoSEQ multiplex PCR; TCRdb has only the in-frame clones, and not every one. Among 150,000 to 200,000 clones, less than 95% were seen once, and the ten largest hold 0.64%. The sequence was obtained from an adult in good health. The specimen comprised peripheral blood, sampled on day 0 of AZD1222 vaccination. This chain links TRBV6-5 with TRBJ1-1; D is possibly TRBD1 (5 bases). CDR3 coding DNA: TGTGCCAGCTCCCCTCGGTTGTTGGGGGACACTGAAGCTTTCTTT. Translation gives CASSPRLLGDTEAFF.